This T cell receptor beta chain was obtained from a study of blood T cell repertoires in COVID-19. TCRdb keeps only in-frame clones here, not all; method: immunoSEQ multiplex PCR. This sample has more than 450,000 clones; 75% to 90% occur once, and the top ten carry 0.7%. V dropped 0 bases and J dropped 1 base, with 14 bases sitting between them. The CDR3 runs to 17 residues. Germline assignment: CDR1 SGHDT and CDR2 YYEEEE. Participants' reported clinical history set cohort assignment. The sequenced material came from PBMCs or T cells enriched from blood (not recorded which). The receptor's source is a woman aged 18 to 35 who had recovered from COVID-19. This chain joins TRBV5-6 and TRBJ1-5; D uncertain. CDR3 amino acids: CASSLVGPWESNQPQHF. CDR3 nucleotides: TGTGCCAGCAGCTTGGTAGGGCCCTGGGAGAGCAATCAGCCCCAGCATTTT.